This entry lists 29 T cell receptor beta chains sequenced from one sample in a study of cytomegalovirus exposure and HLA in healthy donors. A multiplex PCR was run with 60 Vbeta primers and 13 Jbeta primers. This table comes from immunoSEQ multiplex PCR, and its TCRdb copy is limited to in-frame clones, with some not included. Among over 250,000 clones listed, about 75% were seen once. Sequencing was done on a sample of PBMCs. Every receptor here comes from a female donor in good health and CMV-seronegative.

The CDR3, as DNA: TGTGCCAGCAGTTTGGCGGGAGGGAAGTACGAGCAGTACTTC. Translating gives CASSLAGGKYEQYF. The genes are TRBV27 and TRBJ2-7, with 9 bases that match TRBD2. CDR3 length: 14 residues. CDR1 MNHEY and CDR2 SMNVEV come from the germline V gene (reference sequence). V was pared by 3 bases and J by 4 bases, with 4 bases of the junction left unmatched.

The rearrangement joins TRBV11-3 to TRBJ2-2; 9 positions match TRBD2. CDR1 and CDR2 from the germline V gene are SGHNT and YENEEA. There are 15 residues in the CDR3. The V segment lost 1 base and the J segment 9 bases; nucleotides outside the gene matches: 6. The DNA of the CDR3 is TGTGCCAGCAGCTTAGCCCTAGCGGGACCCTGGGAGCTGTTTTTT. Amino acids: CASSLALAGPWELFF. The whole variable domain, remainder taken from reference TRBV11-3 and TRBJ2-2, is EAGVVQSPRYKIIEKKQPVAFWCNPISGHNTLYWYLQNLGQGPELLIRYENEEAVDDSQLPKDRFSAERLKGVDSTLKIQPAELGDSAVYLCASSLALAGPWELFFGEGSRLTVL.

CDR3 in DNA: TGTGCCAGCATCAGAAACGCGAACACCGGGGAGCTGTTTTTT. This encodes CASIRNANTGELFF. This rearrangement joins TRBV2 to TRBJ2-2; D not certain. The V end was cut by 7 bases, the J end by 0 bases, with 9 bases between. The CDR3 contains 14 residues. Germline V CDR1 and CDR2: SNHLY, FYNNEI.

This clone turned up a few times. V is TRBV5-4 and J is TRBJ2-5, with TRBD2 matching over 11 bases. The CDR3 is 16 amino acids. CDR1 and CDR2 (germline): SGHNT, YYREEE (reference sequence). V trimming: 3 bases; J trimming: 1 base; junction bases outside the gene matches: 5. As DNA, the CDR3 is TGTGCCAGCAGCTCGCGACTAGCGGGGTTCCAAGAGACCCAGTACTTC. As protein: CASSSRLAGFQETQYF.

V gene TRBV27 combines with J gene TRBJ1-2, with TRBD1 matching over 7 bases. Germline assignment: CDR1 MNHEY and CDR2 SMNVEV (reference sequence). Trimming removed 6 bases from V and 4 bases from J; junction bases left unmatched: 11. This CDR3 contains 15 residues. Written as DNA, the CDR3 is TGTGCCAGCAGGTTTAAGGCGACAGGGAGCTATGGCTACACCTTC. Encoded protein: CASRFKATGSYGYTF.

The chain has TRBV7-9 and TRBJ2-1; maybe TRBD1 (6 bases). Germline CDR1 reads SEHNR; CDR2 reads FQNEAQ (reference sequence). This CDR3 region has 15 residues. Trimming stripped 5 bases from V and 2 bases from J, with 13 bases between. The CDR3: CASSPRGATYNEQFF. The CDR3 nucleotides read TGTGCCAGCAGCCCCAGGGGCGCGACCTACAATGAGCAGTTCTTC.

This clone was detected only a few times. V and J are TRBV14 and TRBJ2-5, with 9 positions matching TRBD1. This CDR3 region has 15 residues. CDR1 is SGHDN, CDR2 FVKESK, per germline. V shed 5 bases, J shed 4 bases, and the junction held 8 bases outside the gene matches. The CDR3: CASSRDRVRRETQYF. CDR3 coding DNA: TGTGCCAGCAGCAGGGACAGGGTGAGAAGAGAGACCCAGTACTTC.

The count of this clone is one. The genes are TRBV27 and TRBJ2-7; 7 bases are a match to TRBD2. CDR1 is MNHEY, CDR2 SMNVEV, per germline (reference sequence). The CDR3 contains 14 residues. Trimming cost V 5 bases and J 2 bases; bases outside gene matches: 6. In DNA, the CDR3 is TGTGCCAGCAGTCCAAGCGGGATTCCCTACGAGCAGTACTTC. Amino acid sequence: CASSPSGIPYEQYF.

The V call is TRBV30, the J call TRBJ1-2, with D perhaps TRBD1 (5 bases). The germline gives CDR1 GTSNPN, CDR2 SVGIG (reference sequence). The CDR3 consists of 14 residues. V dropped 2 bases and J dropped 4 bases, with 14 bases sitting between them. In DNA form, the CDR3 reads TGTGCCTGGAGTTCAGGGCGACGGGTCTATGGCTACACCTTC. Its protein product is CAWSSGRRVYGYTF.

The chain is built from TRBV6-5 and TRBJ1-2; D is perhaps TRBD1 (6 bases). Germline values: CDR1 MNHEY, CDR2 SVGAGI. V lost 4 bases, J lost 0 bases, and 9 bases lay in between. This CDR3 contains 14 residues. The DNA of the CDR3 is TGTGCCAGCAGTTCCCGGACAGCTAACTATGGCTACACCTTC. Its protein product is CASSSRTANYGYTF.

This clone was seen only a few times. The chain has TRBV5-5 and TRBJ1-3; no clear D gene. CDR1 and CDR2 from the germline V gene are SGHKS and YYEKEE (reference sequence). Between the trimmed V and J ends, which lost 4 bases and 4 bases, there was a span of 6 bases. The CDR3 consists of 12 residues. The CDR3 bases are TGTGCCAGCAGCGAGAGGGGAAACACCATATATTTT. Protein product: CASSERGNTIYF. Combining the CDR3 with reference TRBV5-5 and TRBJ1-3 gives the whole variable domain DAGVTQSPTHLIKTRGQQVTLRCSPISGHKSVSWYQQVLGQGPQFIFQYYEKEERGRGNFPDRFSARQFPNYSSELNVNALLLGDSALYLCASSERGNTIYFGEGSWLTVV.

This clone was detected a few times. V and J are TRBV30 and TRBJ2-5; TRBD1 might be the D (5 bases). From germline, CDR1 is GTSNPN and CDR2 SVGIG (reference sequence). Trimming shortened V by 4 bases and J by 4 bases, and 10 bases separated the two germline ends. The CDR3 extends over 12 amino acids. CDR3 residues: CAWKDKRETQYF. The CDR3, as DNA: TGTGCCTGGAAGGACAAGCGAGAGACCCAGTACTTC.

This clone was seen more than once but under ten times. The chain combines TRBV19 with TRBJ1-1; D perhaps matches TRBD1 (5 bases). The V end lost 3 bases, the J end lost 0 bases, and 29 bases lay between the germline ends. Per germline, CDR1 LNHDA and CDR2 SQIVND (reference sequence). The CDR3 is made up of 21 amino acids. CDR3 amino acids: CASSMRRASIGALRMNTEAFF. In nucleotides, the CDR3 is TGTGCCAGTAGTATGCGCAGGGCGTCCATAGGGGCACTTCGAATGAACACTGAAGCTTTCTTT.

This chain links TRBV6-1 with TRBJ2-7; 8 bases match TRBD2. This CDR3 spans 15 amino acids. The germline gives CDR1 MNHNS, CDR2 SASEGT. V lost 7 bases and J lost 5; bases outside the gene matches: 13. DNA for the CDR3: TGTGCCAGCATTAGCATCGAGGCGGGAGGAAACGAGCAGTACTTC. Protein sequence: CASISIEAGGNEQYF.

CDR3 bases: TGTGCCAGCAGCCGGGGGGTAACCGGTGGCTACACCTTC. Translation: CASSRGVTGGYTF. The rearrangement links TRBV5-6 to TRBJ1-2, with a possible D match to TRBD1 (5 bases). Germline loops: CDR1 SGHDT, CDR2 YYEEEE. The CDR3 is 13 residues long. Trimming removed 4 bases at V and 7 bases at J, with 14 bases between.

CDR3 bases: TGCGCCAGCAGCTTGTCTGACAGGGTAAATGTGGATACGCAGTATTTT. It codes for CASSLSDRVNVDTQYF. V gene TRBV5-1 combines with J gene TRBJ2-3; 7 bases are shared with TRBD1. CDR3 length: 16 residues. CDR1 is SGHRS and CDR2 is YFSETQ in the germline V gene. J gave up 6 bases and V 1 base, and 11 bases lay outside the gene matches.

The V call is TRBV20-1, the J call TRBJ2-1; D possibly corresponds to TRBD1 (5 bases). CDR3 length equals 11 residues. The V end was cut by 6 bases, the J end by 9 bases, with 12 bases between. The germline V gene encodes CDR1 DFQATT and CDR2 SNEGSKA (reference sequence). The CDR3 here is CSAPGPGEQFF. The CDR3 nucleotides are TGCAGTGCCCCAGGGCCGGGTGAGCAGTTCTTC.

V gene TRBV4-1 combines with J gene TRBJ2-1; 8 bases line up with TRBD2. Germline CDR1 and CDR2: MGHRA and YSYEKL. Trimming cost V 0 bases and J 4 bases; bases outside gene matches: 5. The CDR3 length is 16 residues. For the CDR3, the DNA is TGCGCCAGCAGCCAAGAGGGCCAGCGGGAGTACAATGAGCAGTTCTTC. Translation: CASSQEGQREYNEQFF.

The V and J genes are TRBV27 and TRBJ1-2; 9 bases are shared with TRBD1. From germline, CDR1 is MNHEY and CDR2 SMNVEV (reference sequence). V shed 5 bases and J 4 bases; nucleotides not matched to a gene: 8. There are 15 residues in the CDR3. This chain's CDR3 is CASSLDRGIRYGYTF. The CDR3 region has the DNA TGTGCCAGCAGTCTAGACAGGGGGATTCGCTATGGCTACACCTTC.

The CDR3 loop reads CASSRDRISYEQYF. The CDR3 coding sequence is TGTGCCAGCAGCCGGGACAGGATCTCCTACGAGCAGTACTTC. The rearrangement uses TRBV11-3 and TRBJ2-7, with 8 bases identical to TRBD1. The CDR3 sequence is 14 residues long. Germline loops: CDR1 SGHNT, CDR2 YENEEA. The J segment lost 0 bases and the V segment lost 5 bases, leaving 3 bases of the junction unmatched.

With regard to this clone: Relative to the germline gene, one junction end is altered; a read error may explain this. This chain links TRBV2 with TRBJ2-7, with 9 bases that match TRBD2. Per germline, CDR1 SNHLY and CDR2 FYNNEI. This CDR3 is built from 15 residues. The CDR3 region is CASSEGVKVAGVNHF. The CDR3, as DNA: TGTGCCAGCAGTGAGGGGGTGAAAGTAGCGGGAGTCAATCACTTC.

This clone appeared once. J is TRBJ2-7 and V is TRBV5-6; D is unresolved. Germline assignment: CDR1 SGHDT and CDR2 YYEEEE. The germline V and J ends were trimmed by 0 bases and 6 bases, with 10 bases remaining between them. The CDR3 totals 13 residues. The CDR3 nucleotides read TGTGCCAGCAGCTTGGGACTCCCATCCGAGCAGTACTTC. It yields the protein CASSLGLPSEQYF.

This clone has just one count. The chain joins TRBV19 to TRBJ2-5; 7 positions agree with TRBD2. This CDR3 spans 16 amino acids. V lost 3 bases, J lost 5 bases, and 12 bases stayed unmatched. The germline gives CDR1 LNHDA, CDR2 SQIVND (reference sequence). This chain's CDR3 is CASSMRGRVPGETQYF. In DNA form, the CDR3 reads TGTGCCAGTAGTATGCGCGGGAGAGTGCCAGGGGAGACCCAGTACTTC.

The V and J genes are TRBV18 and TRBJ1-2, with no clear D. V shed 2 bases and J shed 2 bases, with 12 bases lying between them. Looked up from germline, CDR1 is KGHSH and CDR2 is LQKENI. The CDR3 spans 15 residues. The CDR3 DNA follows: TGTGCCAGCTCACCAAGTACAGACGCGAACTATGGCTACACCTTC. Encoded protein: CASSPSTDANYGYTF.

This chain links TRBV6-5 with TRBJ2-7; 9 positions match TRBD1. Germline lookup yields CDR1 MNHEY and CDR2 SVGAGI. V lost 5 bases and J lost 4; bases outside the gene matches: 9. CDR3 length: 15 residues. The CDR3 DNA follows: TGTGCCAGCAGTCTGTCGGGGACAGGGTTGTACGAGCAGTACTTC. Its protein is CASSLSGTGLYEQYF.

The gene calls are TRBV5-6 and TRBJ1-1, with D unresolved. CDR1 and CDR2 from the germline V gene are SGHDT and YYEEEE. The CDR3 length is 14 residues. V was clipped by 2 bases and J by 2 bases, with 10 bases between them. Written as DNA, the CDR3 is TGTGCCAGCAGCTTATTACAGCCCAACACTGAAGCTTTCTTT. Protein: CASSLLQPNTEAFF. Variable domain in full (rest from reference TRBV5-6 and TRBJ1-1): DAGVTQSPTHLIKTRGQQVTLRCSPKSGHDTVSWYQQALGQGPQFIFQYYEEEERQRGNFPDRFSGHQFPNYSSELNVNALLLGDSALYLCASSLLQPNTEAFFGQGTRLTVV.

V is TRBV30 and J is TRBJ2-7, with TRBD2 matching over 11 bases. J gave up 3 bases and V 3 bases, and 10 bases lay outside the gene matches. Germline V gene lookup returns CDR1 GTSNPN and CDR2 SVGIG (reference sequence). The CDR3 is made up of 16 amino acids. The CDR3 loop reads CAWSGGTGTSGYEQYF. In DNA form, the CDR3 reads TGTGCCTGGAGCGGTGGAACCGGGACTAGCGGCTACGAGCAGTACTTC. The whole variable domain, filled in from reference TRBV30 and TRBJ2-7, reads SQTIHQWPATLVQPVGSPLSLECTVEGTSNPNLYWYRQAAGRGLQLLFYSVGIGQISSEVPQNLSASRPQDRQFILSSKKLLLSDSGFYLCAWSGGTGTSGYEQYFGPGTRLTVT.

This clone turned up a few times. The chain has TRBV18 and TRBJ1-5, with TRBD1 matching over 8 bases. The germline CDR1 and CDR2 sequences are KGHSH and LQKENI. With V trimmed by 4 bases and J by 3 bases, 11 bases remained unmatched. The CDR3 has 17 residues. The CDR3, as DNA: TGTGCCAGCTCACTTGGGGAAGGGACAGGCGTCAATCAGCCCCAGCATTTT. Translation: CASSLGEGTGVNQPQHF.

V is TRBV7-2 and J is TRBJ2-1, with 11 nucleotides matching TRBD2. Per the germline V gene, CDR1 is SGHTA and CDR2 is FQGNSA. V gave up 4 bases and J gave up 3 bases; unmatched junction bases: 5. This CDR3 has 16 amino acids. The CDR3 region has the DNA TGTGCCAGCAGCTCGATAACTAGCGGGAGCTACAATGAGCAGTTCTTC. Its protein is CASSSITSGSYNEQFF.